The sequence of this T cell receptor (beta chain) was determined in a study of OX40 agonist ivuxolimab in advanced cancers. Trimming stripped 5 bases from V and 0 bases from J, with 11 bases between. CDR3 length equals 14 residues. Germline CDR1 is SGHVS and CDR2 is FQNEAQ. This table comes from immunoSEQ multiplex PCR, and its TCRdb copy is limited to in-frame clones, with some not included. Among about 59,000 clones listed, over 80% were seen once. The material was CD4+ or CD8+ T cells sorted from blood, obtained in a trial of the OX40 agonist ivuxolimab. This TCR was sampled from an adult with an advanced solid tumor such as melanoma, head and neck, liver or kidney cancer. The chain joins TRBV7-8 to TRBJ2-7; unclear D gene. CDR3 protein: CASSPGLFSYEQYF. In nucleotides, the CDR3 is TGTGCCAGCAGCCCGGGCCTATTCTCCTACGAGCAGTACTTC. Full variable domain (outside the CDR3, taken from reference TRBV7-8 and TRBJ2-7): GAGVSQSPRYKVAKRGQDVALRCDPISGHVSLFWYQQALGQGPEFLTYFQNEAQLDKSGLPSDRFFAERPEGSVSTLKIQRTQQEDSAVYLCASSPGLFSYEQYFGPGTRLTVT.